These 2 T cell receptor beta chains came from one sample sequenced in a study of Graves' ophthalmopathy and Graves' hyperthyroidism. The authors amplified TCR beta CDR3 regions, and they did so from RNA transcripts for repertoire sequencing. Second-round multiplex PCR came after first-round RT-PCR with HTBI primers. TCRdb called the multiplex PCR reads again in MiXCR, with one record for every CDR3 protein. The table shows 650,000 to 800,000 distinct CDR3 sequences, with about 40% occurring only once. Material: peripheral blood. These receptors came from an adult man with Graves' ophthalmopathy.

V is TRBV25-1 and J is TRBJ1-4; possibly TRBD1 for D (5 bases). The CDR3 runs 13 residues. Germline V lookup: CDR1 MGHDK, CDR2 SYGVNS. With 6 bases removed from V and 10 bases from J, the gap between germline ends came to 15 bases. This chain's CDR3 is CASSQDLGGKLFF. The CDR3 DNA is TGTGCCAGCAGCCAAGATCTCGGGGGAAAACTGTTTTTT.

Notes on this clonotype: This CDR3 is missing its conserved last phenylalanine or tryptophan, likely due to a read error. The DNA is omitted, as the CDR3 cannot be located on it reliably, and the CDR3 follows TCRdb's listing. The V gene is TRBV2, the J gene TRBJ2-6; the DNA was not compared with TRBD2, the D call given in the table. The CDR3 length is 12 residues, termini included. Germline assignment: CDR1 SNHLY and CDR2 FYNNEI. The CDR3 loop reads CASAYVGPLTRT.